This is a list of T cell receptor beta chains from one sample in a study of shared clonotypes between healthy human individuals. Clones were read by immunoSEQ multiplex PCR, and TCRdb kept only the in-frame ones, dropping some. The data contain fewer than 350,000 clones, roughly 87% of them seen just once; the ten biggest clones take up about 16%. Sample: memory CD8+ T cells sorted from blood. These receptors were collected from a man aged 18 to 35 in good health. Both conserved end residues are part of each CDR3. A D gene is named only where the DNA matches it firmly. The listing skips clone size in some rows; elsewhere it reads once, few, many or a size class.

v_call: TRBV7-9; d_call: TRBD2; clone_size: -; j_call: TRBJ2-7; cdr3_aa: CASSNLAGGLYEQYF; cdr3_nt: TGTGCCAGCAGCAACCTAGCGGGGGGGCTTTACGAGCAGTACTTC
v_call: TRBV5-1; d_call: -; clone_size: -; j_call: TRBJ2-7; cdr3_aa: CASSLEGLSYEQYF; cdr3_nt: TGCGCCAGCAGCTTGGAAGGCCTCTCCTACGAGCAGTACTTC
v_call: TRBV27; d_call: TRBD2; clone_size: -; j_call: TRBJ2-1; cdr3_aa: CASSFLAGAPYNEQFF; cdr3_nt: TGTGCCAGCAGTTTCCTGGCGGGAGCCCCCTACAATGAGCAGTTCTTC
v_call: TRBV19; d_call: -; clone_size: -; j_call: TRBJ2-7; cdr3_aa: CASSMGSGPYEQYF; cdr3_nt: TGTGCCAGTAGTATGGGTAGCGGTCCCTACGAGCAGTACTTC
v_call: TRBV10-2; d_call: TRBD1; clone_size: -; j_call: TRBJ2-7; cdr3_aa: CASSGGQLYEQYF; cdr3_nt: TGCGCCAGCAGTGGGGGACAGCTCTACGAGCAGTACTTC
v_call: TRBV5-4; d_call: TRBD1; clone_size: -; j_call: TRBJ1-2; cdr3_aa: CASRRKGAYYGYTF; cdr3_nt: TGTGCCAGCAGACGAAAGGGGGCATACTATGGCTACACCTTC
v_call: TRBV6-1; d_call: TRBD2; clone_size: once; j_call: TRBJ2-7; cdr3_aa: CASSAVLAGASYEQYF; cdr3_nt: TGTGCCAGCAGTGCCGTACTAGCGGGGGCGTCCTACGAGCAGTACTTC
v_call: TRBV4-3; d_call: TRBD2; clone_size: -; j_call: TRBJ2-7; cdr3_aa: CASSQDGLAGGSEQYF; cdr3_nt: TGCGCCAGCAGCCAAGACGGGCTAGCGGGGGGGAGCGAGCAGTACTTC
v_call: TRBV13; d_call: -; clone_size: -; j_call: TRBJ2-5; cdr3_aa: CASSLGQSQETQYF; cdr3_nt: TGTGCCAGCAGCTTAGGACAGTCCCAAGAGACCCAGTACTTC
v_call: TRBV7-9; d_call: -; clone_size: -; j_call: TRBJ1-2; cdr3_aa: CASIDGNIYGYTF; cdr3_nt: TGTGCCAGCATCGACGGAAATATCTATGGCTACACCTTC
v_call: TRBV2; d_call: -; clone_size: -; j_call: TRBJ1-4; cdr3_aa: CASSDNGGKWEEKLFF; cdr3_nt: TGTGCCAGCAGTGATAATGGGGGGAAATGGGAAGAAAAACTGTTTTTT
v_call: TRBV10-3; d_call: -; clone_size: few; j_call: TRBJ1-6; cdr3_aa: CAISESPWEAPLHF; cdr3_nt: TGTGCCATCAGTGAGTCTCCTTGGGAGGCACCCCTCCACTTT
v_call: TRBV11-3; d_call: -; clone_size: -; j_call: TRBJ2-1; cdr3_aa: CASSLRAGNEQFF; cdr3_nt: TGTGCCAGCAGCTTAAGGGCTGGAAATGAGCAGTTCTTC
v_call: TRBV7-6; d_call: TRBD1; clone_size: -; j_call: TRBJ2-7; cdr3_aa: CASSAYRDRGYEQYF; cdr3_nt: TGTGCCAGCAGCGCGTACCGGGACAGGGGTTACGAGCAGTACTTC
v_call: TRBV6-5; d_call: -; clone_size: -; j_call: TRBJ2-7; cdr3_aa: CASSYDMLATSYEQYF; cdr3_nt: TGTGCCAGCAGTTACGATATGCTAGCGACCTCCTACGAGCAGTACTTC
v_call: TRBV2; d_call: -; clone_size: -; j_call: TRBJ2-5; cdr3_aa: CASSEWTAVGETQYF; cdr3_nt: TGTGCCAGCAGTGAGTGGACAGCGGTCGGAGAGACCCAGTACTTC
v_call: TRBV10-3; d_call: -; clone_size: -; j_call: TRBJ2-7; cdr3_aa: CAISEANRDYEQYF; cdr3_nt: TGTGCCATCAGTGAGGCCAACAGAGATTACGAGCAGTACTTC
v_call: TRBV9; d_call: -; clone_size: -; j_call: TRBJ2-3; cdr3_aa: CASSASSGTDTQYF; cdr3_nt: TGTGCCAGCAGCGCCAGCTCCGGCACAGATACGCAGTATTTT
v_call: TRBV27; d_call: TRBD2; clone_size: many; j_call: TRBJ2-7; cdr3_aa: CASSPTGTSSYEQYF; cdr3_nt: TGTGCCAGCAGTCCTACCGGGACTAGCTCCTACGAGCAGTACTTC
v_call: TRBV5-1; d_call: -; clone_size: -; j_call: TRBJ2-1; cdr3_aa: CASSLLGYNEQFF; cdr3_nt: TGCGCCAGCAGCTTGTTGGGGTACAATGAGCAGTTCTTC
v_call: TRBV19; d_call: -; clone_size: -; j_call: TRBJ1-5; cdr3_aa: CASSNSRQVHQPQHF; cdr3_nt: TGTGCCAGTAGTAATTCTCGGCAGGTACATCAGCCCCAGCATTTT
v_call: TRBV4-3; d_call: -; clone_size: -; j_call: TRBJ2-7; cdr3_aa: CASSQAQGYEQYF; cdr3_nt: TGCGCCAGCAGCCAAGCACAAGGCTACGAGCAGTACTTC
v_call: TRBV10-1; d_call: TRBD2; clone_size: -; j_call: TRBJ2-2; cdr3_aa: CASSESTSGPPTGELFF; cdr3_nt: TGCGCCAGCAGTGAGTCGACTAGCGGACCGCCGACCGGGGAGCTGTTTTTT
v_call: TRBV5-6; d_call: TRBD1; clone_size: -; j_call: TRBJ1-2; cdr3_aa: CASSWDSGGYGYTF; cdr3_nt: TGTGCCAGCAGCTGGGACAGTGGAGGGTATGGCTACACCTTC
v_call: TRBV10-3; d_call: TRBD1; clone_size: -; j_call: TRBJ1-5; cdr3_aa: CAIGQARNQPQHF; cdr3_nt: TGTGCCATAGGACAGGCCCGAAATCAGCCCCAGCATTTT
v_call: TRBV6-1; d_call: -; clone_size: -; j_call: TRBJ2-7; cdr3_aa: CASSLGVVSSYEQYF; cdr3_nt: TGTGCCAGCAGCCTGGGGGTCGTAAGCTCCTACGAGCAGTACTTC
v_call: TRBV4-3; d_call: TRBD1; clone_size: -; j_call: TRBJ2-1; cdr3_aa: CASSQGRQGANEQFF; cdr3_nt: TGCGCCAGCAGCCAAGGGCGACAGGGTGCCAATGAGCAGTTCTTC
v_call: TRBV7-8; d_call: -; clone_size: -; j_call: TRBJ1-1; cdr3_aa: CASSLDRWVNTEAFF; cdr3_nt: TGTGCCAGCAGCTTAGATAGGTGGGTGAACACTGAAGCTTTCTTT
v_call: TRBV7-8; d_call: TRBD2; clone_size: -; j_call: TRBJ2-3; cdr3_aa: CASSLVAGGPIADTQYF; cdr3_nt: TGTGCCAGCAGCTTAGTAGCGGGAGGGCCTATAGCAGATACGCAGTATTTT
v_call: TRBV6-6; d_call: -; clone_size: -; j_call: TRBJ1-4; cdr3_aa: CASSYVNEKLFF; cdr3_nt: TGTGCCAGCAGTTATGTCAACGAAAAACTGTTTTTT
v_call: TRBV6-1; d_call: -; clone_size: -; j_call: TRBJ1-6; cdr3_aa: CASSDRDRINSPLHF; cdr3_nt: TGTGCCAGCAGTGACCGGGACCGAATTAATTCACCCCTCCACTTT
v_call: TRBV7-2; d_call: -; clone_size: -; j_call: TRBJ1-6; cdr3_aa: CASRPGPRDSPLHF; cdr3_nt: TGTGCCAGCCGCCCCGGGCCGCGGGATTCACCCCTCCACTTT
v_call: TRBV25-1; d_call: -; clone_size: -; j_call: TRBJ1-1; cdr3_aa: CASGSLLSEGTEAFF; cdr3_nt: TGTGCCAGTGGGTCCCTCCTCTCAGAGGGCACTGAAGCTTTCTTT
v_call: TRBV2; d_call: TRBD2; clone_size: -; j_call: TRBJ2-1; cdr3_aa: CASTGTSGNYNEQFF; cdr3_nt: TGTGCCAGCACTGGGACTAGCGGTAATTACAATGAGCAGTTCTTC
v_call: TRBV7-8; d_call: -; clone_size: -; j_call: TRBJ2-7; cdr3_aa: CASSPGTYSYEQYF; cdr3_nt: TGTGCCAGCAGCCCCGGGACCTACTCCTACGAGCAGTACTTC
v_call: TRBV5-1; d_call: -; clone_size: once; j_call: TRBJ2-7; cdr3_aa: CASSLVQGGIYEQYF; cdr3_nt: TGCGCCAGCAGCTTGGTTCAGGGCGGGATCTACGAGCAGTACTTC
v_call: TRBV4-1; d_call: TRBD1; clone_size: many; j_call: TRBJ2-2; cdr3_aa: CASSQEPGDRVVPGELFF; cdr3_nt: TGCGCCAGCAGCCAAGAACCCGGGGACAGGGTTGTCCCCGGGGAGCTGTTTTTT
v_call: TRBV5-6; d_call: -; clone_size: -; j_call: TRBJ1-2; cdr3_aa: CASSLSGAYGYTF; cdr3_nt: TGTGCCAGCAGTTTATCCGGGGCCTATGGCTACACCTTC
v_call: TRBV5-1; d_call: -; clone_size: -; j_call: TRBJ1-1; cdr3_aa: CASSFQVGTEAFF; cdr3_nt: TGCGCCAGCAGCTTTCAGGTAGGCACTGAAGCTTTCTTT
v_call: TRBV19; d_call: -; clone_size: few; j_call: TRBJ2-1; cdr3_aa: CASSSQYNEQFF; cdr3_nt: TGTGCCAGTAGTTCACAGTACAATGAGCAGTTCTTC
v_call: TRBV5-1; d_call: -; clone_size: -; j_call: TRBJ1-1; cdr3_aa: CASSLGDEAFF; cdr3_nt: TGCGCCAGCAGCTTAGGGGATGAAGCTTTCTTT
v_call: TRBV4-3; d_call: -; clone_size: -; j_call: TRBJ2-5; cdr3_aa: CASSHVMGQETQYF; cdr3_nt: TGCGCCAGCAGCCACGTGATGGGCCAAGAGACCCAGTACTTC
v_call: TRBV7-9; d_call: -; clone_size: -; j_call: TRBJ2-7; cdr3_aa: CASSVLERYEQYF; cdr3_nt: TGTGCCAGCAGCGTACTAGAACGGTACGAGCAGTACTTC
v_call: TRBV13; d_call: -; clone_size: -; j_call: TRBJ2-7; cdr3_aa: CASSLLIRGGEQYF; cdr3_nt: TGTGCCAGCAGCTTATTAATCAGGGGGGGCGAGCAGTACTTC
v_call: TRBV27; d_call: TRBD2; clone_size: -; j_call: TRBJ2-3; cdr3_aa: CASSLGQGLTDTQYF; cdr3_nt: TGTGCCAGCAGTTTAGGGCAGGGACTAACAGATACGCAGTATTTT
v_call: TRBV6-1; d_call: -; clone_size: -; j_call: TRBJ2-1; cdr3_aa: CASSDGRGVSYNEQFF; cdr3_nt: TGTGCCAGCAGTGATGGGCGCGGGGTCTCCTACAATGAGCAGTTCTTC
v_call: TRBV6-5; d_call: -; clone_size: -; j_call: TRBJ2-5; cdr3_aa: CASSFGQSQWETQYF; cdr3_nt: TGTGCCAGCAGCTTCGGACAGTCCCAGTGGGAGACCCAGTACTTC
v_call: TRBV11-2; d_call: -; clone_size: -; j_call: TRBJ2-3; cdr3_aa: CASSFTDTQYF; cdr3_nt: TGTGCCAGCAGCTTCACAGATACGCAGTATTTT
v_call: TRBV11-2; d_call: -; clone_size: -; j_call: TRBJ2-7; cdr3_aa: CASSSDGYEQYF; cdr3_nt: TGTGCCAGCAGCTCGGACGGTTACGAGCAGTACTTC